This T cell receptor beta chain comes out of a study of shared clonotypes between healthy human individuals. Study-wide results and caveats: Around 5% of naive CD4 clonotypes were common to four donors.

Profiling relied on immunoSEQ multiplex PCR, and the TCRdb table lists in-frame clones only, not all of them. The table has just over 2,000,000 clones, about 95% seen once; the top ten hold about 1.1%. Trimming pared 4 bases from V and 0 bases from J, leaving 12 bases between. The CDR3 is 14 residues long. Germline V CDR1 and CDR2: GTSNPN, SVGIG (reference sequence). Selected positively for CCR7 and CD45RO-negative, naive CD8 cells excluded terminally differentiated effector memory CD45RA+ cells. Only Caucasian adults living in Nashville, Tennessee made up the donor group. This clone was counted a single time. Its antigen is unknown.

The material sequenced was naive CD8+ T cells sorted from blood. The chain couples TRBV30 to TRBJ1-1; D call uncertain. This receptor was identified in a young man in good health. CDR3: CAWTVRNMNTEAFF. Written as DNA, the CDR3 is TGTGCCTGGACGGTAAGGAACATGAACACTGAAGCTTTCTTT.